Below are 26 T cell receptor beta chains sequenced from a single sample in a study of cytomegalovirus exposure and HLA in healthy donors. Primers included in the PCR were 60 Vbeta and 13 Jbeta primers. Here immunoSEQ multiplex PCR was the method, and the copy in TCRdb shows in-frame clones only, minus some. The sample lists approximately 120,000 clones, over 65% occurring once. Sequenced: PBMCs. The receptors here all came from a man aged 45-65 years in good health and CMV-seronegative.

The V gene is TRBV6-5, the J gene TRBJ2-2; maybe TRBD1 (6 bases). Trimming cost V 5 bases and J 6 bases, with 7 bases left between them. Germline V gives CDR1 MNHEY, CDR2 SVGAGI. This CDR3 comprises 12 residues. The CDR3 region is CASSRQAGELFF. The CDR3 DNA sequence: TGTGCCAGCAGTCGACAGGCCGGGGAGCTGTTTTTT.

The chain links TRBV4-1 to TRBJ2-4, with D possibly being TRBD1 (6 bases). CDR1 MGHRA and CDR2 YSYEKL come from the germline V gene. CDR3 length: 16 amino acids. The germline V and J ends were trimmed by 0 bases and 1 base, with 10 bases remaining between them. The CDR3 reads CASSQEAGVAKNIQYF. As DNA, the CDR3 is TGCGCCAGCAGCCAAGAGGCAGGGGTGGCCAAAAACATTCAGTACTTC.

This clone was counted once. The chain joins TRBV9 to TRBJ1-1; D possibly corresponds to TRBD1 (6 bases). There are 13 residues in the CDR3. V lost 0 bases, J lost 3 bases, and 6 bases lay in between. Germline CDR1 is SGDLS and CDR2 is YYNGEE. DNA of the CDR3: TGTGCCAGCAGCGTAGACAGGGACACTGAAGCTTTCTTT. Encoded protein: CASSVDRDTEAFF.

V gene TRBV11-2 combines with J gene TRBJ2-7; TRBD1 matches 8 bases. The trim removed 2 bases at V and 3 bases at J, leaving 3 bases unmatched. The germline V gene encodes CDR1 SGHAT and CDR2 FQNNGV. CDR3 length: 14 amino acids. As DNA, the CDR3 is TGTGCCAGCAGCTTAACAGGGACAGGCTACGAGCAGTACTTC. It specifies CASSLTGTGYEQYF.

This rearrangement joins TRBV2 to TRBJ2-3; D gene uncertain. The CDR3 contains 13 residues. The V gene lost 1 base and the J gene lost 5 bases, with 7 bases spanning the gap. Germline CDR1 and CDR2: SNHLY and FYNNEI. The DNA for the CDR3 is TGTGCCAGCAGTGAAGGCTCCGGAGATACGCAGTATTTT. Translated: CASSEGSGDTQYF. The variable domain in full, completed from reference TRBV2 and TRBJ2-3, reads EPEVTQTPSHQVTQMGQEVILRCVPISNHLYFYWYRQILGQKVEFLVSFYNNEISEKSEIFDDQFSVERPDGSNFTLKIRSTKLEDSAMYFCASSEGSGDTQYFGPGTRLTVL.

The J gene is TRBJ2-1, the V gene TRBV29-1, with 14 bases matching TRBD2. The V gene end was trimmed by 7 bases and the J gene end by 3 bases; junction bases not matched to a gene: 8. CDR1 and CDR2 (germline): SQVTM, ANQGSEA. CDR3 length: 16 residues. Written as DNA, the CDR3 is TGCAGCGCGAGACTAGCGGGAGGGCCTTTCTACAATGAGCAGTTCTTC. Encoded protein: CSARLAGGPFYNEQFF.

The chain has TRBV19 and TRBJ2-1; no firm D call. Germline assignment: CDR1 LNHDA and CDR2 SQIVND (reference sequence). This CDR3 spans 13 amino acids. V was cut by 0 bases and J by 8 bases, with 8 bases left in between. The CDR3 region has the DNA TGTGCCAGTAGTATAGAGAGTACCGATGAGCAGTTCTTC. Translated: CASSIESTDEQFF.

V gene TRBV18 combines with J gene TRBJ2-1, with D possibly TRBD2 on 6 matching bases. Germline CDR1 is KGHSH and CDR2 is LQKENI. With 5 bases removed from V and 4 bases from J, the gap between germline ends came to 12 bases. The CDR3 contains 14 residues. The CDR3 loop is CASSMGGTYNEQFF. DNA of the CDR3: TGTGCCAGCTCAATGGGCGGGACTTACAATGAGCAGTTCTTC.

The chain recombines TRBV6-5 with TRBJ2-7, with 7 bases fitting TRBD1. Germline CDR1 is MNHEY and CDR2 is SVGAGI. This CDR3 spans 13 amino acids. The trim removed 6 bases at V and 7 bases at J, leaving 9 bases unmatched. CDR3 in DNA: TGTGCCAGCAGCCGTCAGGGGGTTGGAGAGCAGTACTTC. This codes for CASSRQGVGEQYF.

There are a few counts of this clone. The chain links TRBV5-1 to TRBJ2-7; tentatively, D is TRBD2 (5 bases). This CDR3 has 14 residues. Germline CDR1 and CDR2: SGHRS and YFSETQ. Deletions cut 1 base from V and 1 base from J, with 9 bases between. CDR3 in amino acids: CASSLNGISYEQYF. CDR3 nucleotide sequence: TGCGCCAGCAGCTTGAACGGGATTTCCTACGAGCAGTACTTC. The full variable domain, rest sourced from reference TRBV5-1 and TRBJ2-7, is KAGVTQTPRYLIKTRGQQVTLSCSPISGHRSVSWYQQTPGQGLQFLFEYFSETQRNKGNFPGRFSGRQFSNSRSEMNVSTLELGDSALYLCASSLNGISYEQYFGPGTRLTVT.

In DNA, the CDR3 is TGTGCCAGCAGCGTAGGTGGGAGGACCACCGGGGAGCTGTTTTTT. Translating gives CASSVGGRTTGELFF. This sequence joins TRBV9 and TRBJ2-2; the D gene is possibly TRBD2 (6 bases). There are 15 residues in the CDR3. The V gene lost 0 bases and the J gene lost 4 bases, with 10 bases spanning the gap. Germline loops: CDR1 SGDLS, CDR2 YYNGEE. Based on the CDR3 plus reference TRBV9 and TRBJ2-2, the full variable domain is DSGVTQTPKHLITATGQRVTLRCSPRSGDLSVYWYQQSLDQGLQFLIQYYNGEERAKGNILERFSAQQFPDLHSELNLSSLELGDSALYFCASSVGGRTTGELFFGEGSRLTVL.

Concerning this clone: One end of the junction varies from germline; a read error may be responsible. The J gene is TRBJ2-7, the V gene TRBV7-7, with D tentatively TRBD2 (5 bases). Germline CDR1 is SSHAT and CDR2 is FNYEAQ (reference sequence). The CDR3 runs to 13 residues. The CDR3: CASSLEATYEQYF. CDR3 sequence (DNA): TGTGCTAGCAGCCTGGAGGCAACCTACGAGCAGTACTTC.

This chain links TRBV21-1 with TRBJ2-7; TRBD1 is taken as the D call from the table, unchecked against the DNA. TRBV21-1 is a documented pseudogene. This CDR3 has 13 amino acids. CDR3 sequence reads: CATPTGSSYEQYF. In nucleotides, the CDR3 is TGTGCCACCCCGACAGGGAGCTCCTACGAGCAGTACTTC.

The CDR3 region has the DNA TGTGCCGGATCGGACAGGGGCTTTGACGGCTACACCTTC. This encodes CAGSDRGFDGYTF. The V gene is TRBV6-6, the J gene TRBJ1-2, with 9 bases that match TRBD1. The CDR3 is made up of 13 amino acids. Trimming took 11 bases from V and 8 from J; bases not matched to a gene: 12. CDR1 is MNHNY and CDR2 is SVGAGI in the germline V gene (reference sequence).

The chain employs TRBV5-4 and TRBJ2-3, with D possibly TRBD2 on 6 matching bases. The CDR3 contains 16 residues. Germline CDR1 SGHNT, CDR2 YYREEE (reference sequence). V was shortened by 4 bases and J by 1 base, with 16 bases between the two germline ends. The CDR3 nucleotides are TGTGCCAGCAGCCCGGGAGTAGGAGGGGGCACAGATACGCAGTATTTT. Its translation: CASSPGVGGGTDTQYF.

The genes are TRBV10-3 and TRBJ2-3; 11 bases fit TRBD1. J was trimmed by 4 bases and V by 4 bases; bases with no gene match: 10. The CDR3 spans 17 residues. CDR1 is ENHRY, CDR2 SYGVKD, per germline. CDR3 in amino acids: CAISGGGQGAIADTQYF. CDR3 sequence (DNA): TGTGCCATCAGTGGGGGCGGACAGGGGGCGATCGCAGATACGCAGTATTTT.

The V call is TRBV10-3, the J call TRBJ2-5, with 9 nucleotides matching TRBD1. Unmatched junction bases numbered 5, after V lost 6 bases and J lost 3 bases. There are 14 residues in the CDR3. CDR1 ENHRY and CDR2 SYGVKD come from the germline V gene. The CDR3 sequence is CAIRVGTGKETQYF. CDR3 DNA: TGTGCCATCAGGGTAGGGACAGGGAAAGAGACCCAGTACTTC.

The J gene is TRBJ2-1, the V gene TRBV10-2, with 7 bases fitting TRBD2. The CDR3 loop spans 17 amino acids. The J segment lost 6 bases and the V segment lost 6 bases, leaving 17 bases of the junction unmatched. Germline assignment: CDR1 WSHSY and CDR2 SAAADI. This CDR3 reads CASRSPIGAGVSNEQFF. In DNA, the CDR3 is TGCGCCAGCAGGAGCCCCATAGGGGCGGGAGTTAGCAATGAGCAGTTCTTC.

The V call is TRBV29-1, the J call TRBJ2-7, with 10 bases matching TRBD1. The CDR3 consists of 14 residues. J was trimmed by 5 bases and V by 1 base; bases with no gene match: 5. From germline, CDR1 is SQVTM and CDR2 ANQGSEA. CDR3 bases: TGCAGCGTTGAAGGAGGGACAGGGGACCACGAGCAGTACTTC. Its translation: CSVEGGTGDHEQYF.

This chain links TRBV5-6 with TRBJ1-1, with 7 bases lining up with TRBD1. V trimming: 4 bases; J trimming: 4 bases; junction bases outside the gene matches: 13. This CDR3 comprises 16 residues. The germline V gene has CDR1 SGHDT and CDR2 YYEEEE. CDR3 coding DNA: TGTGCCAGCAGCCGGGGACAGCCCACGGGGAGCACTGAAGCTTTCTTT. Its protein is CASSRGQPTGSTEAFF. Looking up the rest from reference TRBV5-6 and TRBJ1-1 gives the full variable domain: DAGVTQSPTHLIKTRGQQVTLRCSPKSGHDTVSWYQQALGQGPQFIFQYYEEEERQRGNFPDRFSGHQFPNYSSELNVNALLLGDSALYLCASSRGQPTGSTEAFFGQGTRLTVV.

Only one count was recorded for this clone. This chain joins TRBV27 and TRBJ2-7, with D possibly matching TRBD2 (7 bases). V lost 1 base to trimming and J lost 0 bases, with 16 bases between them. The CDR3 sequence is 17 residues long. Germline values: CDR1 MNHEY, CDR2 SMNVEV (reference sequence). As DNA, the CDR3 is TGTGCCAGCAGTTTATTACGGGGGGCCGGGAGCTCCTACGAGCAGTACTTC. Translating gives CASSLLRGAGSSYEQYF.

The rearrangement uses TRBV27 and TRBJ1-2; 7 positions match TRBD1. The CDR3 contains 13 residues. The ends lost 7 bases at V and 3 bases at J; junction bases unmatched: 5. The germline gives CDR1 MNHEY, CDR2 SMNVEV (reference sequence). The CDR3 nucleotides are TGTGCCAGCACCCCGGGACAGCACTATGGCTACACCTTC. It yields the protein CASTPGQHYGYTF.

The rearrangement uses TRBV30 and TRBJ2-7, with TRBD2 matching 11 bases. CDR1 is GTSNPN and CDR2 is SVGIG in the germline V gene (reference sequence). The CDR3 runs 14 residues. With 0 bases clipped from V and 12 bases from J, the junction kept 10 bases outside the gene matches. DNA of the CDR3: TGTGCCTGGAGTGTACGCGGACTAGCGGGCCCGGGGTACTTC. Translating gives CAWSVRGLAGPGYF.

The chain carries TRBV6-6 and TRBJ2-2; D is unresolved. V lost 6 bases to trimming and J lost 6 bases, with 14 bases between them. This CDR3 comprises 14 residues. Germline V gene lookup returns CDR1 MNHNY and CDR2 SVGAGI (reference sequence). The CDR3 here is CASRSLEAPGELFF. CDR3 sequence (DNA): TGTGCCAGCAGGAGCCTAGAAGCGCCCGGGGAGCTGTTTTTT.

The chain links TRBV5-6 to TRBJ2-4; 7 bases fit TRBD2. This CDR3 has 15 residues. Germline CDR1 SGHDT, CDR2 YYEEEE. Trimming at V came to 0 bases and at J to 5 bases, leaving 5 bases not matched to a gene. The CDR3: CASSLGPSGQNIQYF. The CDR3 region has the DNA TGTGCCAGCAGCTTGGGGCCTAGCGGACAAAACATTCAGTACTTC. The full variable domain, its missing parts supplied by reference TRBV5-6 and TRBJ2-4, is DAGVTQSPTHLIKTRGQQVTLRCSPKSGHDTVSWYQQALGQGPQFIFQYYEEEERQRGNFPDRFSGHQFPNYSSELNVNALLLGDSALYLCASSLGPSGQNIQYFGAGTRLSVL.

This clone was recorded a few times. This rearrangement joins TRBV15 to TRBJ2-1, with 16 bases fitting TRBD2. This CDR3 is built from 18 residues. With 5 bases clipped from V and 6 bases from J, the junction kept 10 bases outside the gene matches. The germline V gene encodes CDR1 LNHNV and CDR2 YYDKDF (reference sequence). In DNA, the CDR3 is TGTGCCACCAGCCACGAAACCGGGACTAGCGGGAGGGGCAATGAGCAGTTCTTC. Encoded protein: CATSHETGTSGRGNEQFF.